The present T cell receptor (beta chain) was sequenced within a study of lymphopenia after photon versus proton radiotherapy. Whole-study findings and limits: Photon-treated patients lost naive T cells and TCR diversity; proton-treated stayed stable. Oligoclonal CD8+ Temra expansion after nadir drove photon patients' diversity drop.

Assay used: immunoSEQ multiplex PCR; TCRdb lists only in-frame clones, some missing. The table includes about 33,000 clones, 85% to 90% detected once. Note on this clone: Antigen specificity is unknown.

The germline V gene has CDR1 SGHVS and CDR2 FQNEAQ. The CDR3 has 15 amino acids. V was cut by 1 base and J by 2 bases, with 11 bases left in between. The sequence was obtained from a woman in her forties or fifties with pancreatic cancer. This chain joins TRBV7-8 and TRBJ2-5, with D perhaps TRBD1 (5 bases). Here the sequenced sample was peripheral blood, taken from a patient treated with photon-based radiotherapy. The CDR3 nucleotides are TGTGCCAGCAGCTTAGGAGACAGAGAACAAGAGACCCAGTACTTC. Translating it yields CASSLGDREQETQYF.